These 21 T cell receptor beta chains originate from one sample sequenced in a study of blood T cells in healthy people across ages (dated by TCRdb to the mid-2010s). The library was made by 5' RACE. The sample was run on an Illumina HiSeq 2500. The second PCR ran for roughly 7 to 11 cycles and used a J-beta primer mix along with a sample-barcoded 5' primer. The public reads were reanalyzed by TCRdb: fastp trimming at Q25, MiXCR alignment, in-frame beta chains only. Each CDR3 protein appears once, grouped with its most common genes and DNA. This sample has about 1.5 million distinct CDR3 sequences in its table, and about 42% of those were observed once. The ten most abundant clones make up approximately 4% of the sample. Material: blood. Receptor source: a woman aged 18-35 years in good health.

The chain combines TRBV15 with TRBJ2-1; perhaps TRBD1 as D (6 bases). CDR3 size: 12 residues. V was clipped by 9 bases and J by 5 bases, with 11 bases between them. Germline V gives CDR1 LNHNV, CDR2 YYDKDF (reference sequence). The CDR3 coding sequence is TGTGCCACGGGGGCGCCTGACAATGAGCAGTTCTTC. This translates into CATGAPDNEQFF. Based on the CDR3 plus reference TRBV15 and TRBJ2-1, the full variable domain is DAMVIQNPRYQVTQFGKPVTLSCSQTLNHNVMYWYQQKSSQAPKLLFHYYDKDFNNEADTPDNFQSRRPNTSFCFLDIRSPGLGDTAMYLCATGAPDNEQFFGPGTRLTVL.

For this clonotype: An end of the junction differs from the germline gene, which may be a read error. This chain uses TRBV5-1 with TRBJ1-2; 8 bases map to TRBD1. This CDR3 spans 14 amino acids. The germline V gene encodes CDR1 SGHRS and CDR2 YFSETQ. The CDR3 is CAGSPDRAVYGYTF. The CDR3 coding sequence is TGCGCCGGCAGCCCGGACAGGGCAGTCTATGGCTACACCTTC. The full variable domain, its missing parts supplied by reference TRBV5-1 and TRBJ1-2, is KAGVTQTPRYLIKTRGQQVTLSCSPISGHRSVSWYQQTPGQGLQFLFEYFSETQRNKGNFPGRFSGRQFSNSRSEMNVSTLELGDSALYLCAGSPDRAVYGYTFGSGTRLTVV.

The V gene is TRBV6-6, the J gene TRBJ2-3; D is ambiguous. Germline-derived CDR1 and CDR2 are MNHNY and SVGAGI (reference sequence). The CDR3 has 17 amino acids. V lost 0 bases and J 0 bases, leaving 13 bases between the germline ends. The CDR3 is CASSYSPRTASTDTQYF. The CDR3, as DNA: TGTGCCAGCAGTTACTCCCCGCGGACGGCTAGCACAGATACGCAGTATTTT.

V gene TRBV7-2 combines with J gene TRBJ2-7; 8 nucleotides match TRBD2. The CDR3 consists of 16 residues. Germline loops: CDR1 SGHTA, CDR2 FQGNSA. V trimming: 1 base; J trimming: 2 bases; junction bases outside the gene matches: 7. In DNA, the CDR3 is TGTGCCAGCAGCTTAGTCGGGGGGGTTTCCGCCTACGAGCAGTACTTC. It codes for CASSLVGGVSAYEQYF.

The V and J genes are TRBV7-2 and TRBJ2-7; perhaps TRBD2 as D (6 bases). V lost 3 bases and J 0 bases, leaving 12 bases between the germline ends. The CDR3 runs to 15 residues. Germline V gene data show CDR1 as SGHTA and CDR2 as FQGNSA. This CDR3 reads CASSFGGFTSYEQYF. In DNA, the CDR3 is TGTGCCAGCAGCTTTGGGGGGTTCACCTCCTACGAGCAGTACTTC.

This clonotype was detected a few times. Here the CDR3 DNA reads TGTGCCAGCAGCTCTCCGGGACTACGCTCGAGCTCCTACAATGAGCAGTTCTTC. Translating it yields CASSSPGLRSSSYNEQFF. The chain employs TRBV7-2 and TRBJ2-1, with 7 positions matching TRBD2. Germline CDR1 SGHTA, CDR2 FQGNSA. This CDR3 has 18 amino acids. With 4 bases clipped from V and 0 bases from J, the junction kept 12 bases outside the gene matches.

The CDR3 region is CSARDHSGGSYNEQFF. DNA of the CDR3: TGCAGTGCTAGAGATCACTCGGGAGGGTCCTACAATGAGCAGTTCTTC. The rearrangement joins TRBV20-1 to TRBJ2-1; the match to TRBD2 covers 8 bases. The CDR3 totals 16 residues. Germline lookup yields CDR1 DFQATT and CDR2 SNEGSKA (reference sequence). The V gene end was trimmed by 0 bases and the J gene end by 1 base; junction bases not matched to a gene: 5.

V usage is TRBV2 and J usage is TRBJ2-5; 8 bases match TRBD2. Germline V lookup: CDR1 SNHLY, CDR2 FYNNEI. CDR3 length: 13 residues. V lost 8 bases, J lost 0 bases, and 2 bases stayed unmatched. DNA of the CDR3: TGTGCCAGCGCGGGACTAGACCAAGAGACCCAGTACTTC. It is translated as CASAGLDQETQYF.

There are many counts of this clonotype. Its ends do not fully match the called genes, so a read error is possible. The rearrangement links TRBV7-9 to TRBJ2-5; a possible D gene is TRBD2 (5 bases). Germline V CDR1 and CDR2: SEHNR, FQNEAQ (reference sequence). This CDR3 spans 14 amino acids. The CDR3 loop is CASSLALAQETQYF. For the CDR3, the DNA is TGCGCCAGCAGCTTGGCGCTAGCACAAGAGACCCAGTACTTC.

V is TRBV6-1 and J is TRBJ1-5; D is ambiguous. Trimming pared 2 bases from V and 0 bases from J, leaving 11 bases between. The germline gives CDR1 MNHNS, CDR2 SASEGT. The CDR3 length is 16 residues. Written as DNA, the CDR3 is TGTGCCAGCAGTGAATTAAACAGTTATAGCAATCAGCCCCAGCATTTT. Translated: CASSELNSYSNQPQHF.

This clonotype was observed a single time. The chain recombines TRBV20-1 with TRBJ1-2, with no clear D. CDR1 is DFQATT, CDR2 SNEGSKA, per germline (reference sequence). V lost 1 base, J lost 10 bases, and 10 bases lay in between. This CDR3 comprises 11 residues. In DNA, the CDR3 is TGCAGTGCTAGAGCCCAGAAGTTCTACACCTTC. Amino acid sequence: CSARAQKFYTF.

V and J are TRBV4-1 and TRBJ2-1; 12 bases fit TRBD2. After removal of 1 base from V and 8 bases from J, the junction contained 3 bases not matched to a gene. The CDR3 is 15 amino acids. CDR1 is MGHRA, CDR2 YSYEKL, per germline. CDR3 region: CASSQASGGAHEQFF. Written as DNA, the CDR3 is TGCGCCAGCAGCCAAGCTAGCGGGGGGGCGCATGAGCAGTTCTTC.

This clonotype has a handful of counts. V usage is TRBV5-1 and J usage is TRBJ2-1; TRBD1 matches 7 bases. Germline lookup yields CDR1 SGHRS and CDR2 YFSETQ. CDR3 length equals 15 residues. The V segment lost 1 base and the J segment 7 bases; nucleotides outside the gene matches: 8. The DNA of the CDR3 is TGCGCCAGCAGCTTGTCGACAGGGTCAGGGAATGAGCAGTTCTTC. It is translated as CASSLSTGSGNEQFF.

The CDR3 coding sequence is TGCAGCGTTGAAGGCCGAGGGGCCACTGAAGCTTTCTTT. It is translated as CSVEGRGATEAFF. V and J are TRBV29-1 and TRBJ1-1; tentatively, D is TRBD1 (5 bases). Germline CDR1 SQVTM, CDR2 ANQGSEA. This CDR3 is 13 amino acids long. V gave up 1 base and J gave up 4 bases, with 10 bases separating them. Together with reference TRBV29-1 and TRBJ1-1, the CDR3 gives the full variable domain: SAVISQKPSRDICQRGTSLTIQCQVDSQVTMMFWYRQQPGQSLTLIATANQGSEATYESGFVIDKFPISRPNLTFSTLTVSNMSPEDSSIYLCSVEGRGATEAFFGQGTRLTVV.

The J gene is TRBJ1-2, the V gene TRBV27; D gene ambiguous. V gave up 0 bases and J gave up 4 bases, with 9 bases separating them. The length of the CDR3 is 14 residues. Germline-derived CDR1 and CDR2 are MNHEY and SMNVEV (reference sequence). CDR3 bases: TGTGCCAGCAGTTTATCCGGCAGATTCTATGGCTACACCTTC. Protein product: CASSLSGRFYGYTF.

Comments on this clonotype: A much larger clone lies one base from this, so it may be a read error. This chain links TRBV2 with TRBJ2-5; TRBD1 matches 7 bases. There are 12 residues in the CDR3. The V gene end was trimmed by 7 bases and the J gene end by 2 bases; junction bases not matched to a gene: 1. CDR1 and CDR2 from the germline V gene are SNHLY and FYNNEI. Here the CDR3 reads CASMGQQETQYF. The DNA of the CDR3 is TGTGCCAGCATGGGACAGCAAGAGACCCAGTACTTC.

V and J are TRBV27 and TRBJ2-5; perhaps TRBD2 as D (6 bases). CDR3 size: 14 residues. V dropped 6 bases and J dropped 11 bases, with 22 bases sitting between them. Germline V gene sequence: CDR1 MNHEY, CDR2 SMNVEV (reference sequence). DNA for the CDR3: TGTGCCAGCAGAAATGCGGGACCCAAGGGTGAGCAGTACTTC. Translating it yields CASRNAGPKGEQYF.

This sequence joins TRBV27 and TRBJ1-1, with no clear D. Germline assignment: CDR1 MNHEY and CDR2 SMNVEV (reference sequence). The CDR3 is 15 amino acids. The ends were cut back, 5 bases at V and 10 bases at J, with 23 bases in the middle. CDR3 sequence (DNA): TGTGCCAGCAGTCCTTCCTTAATCTTGGGTGATGCAGCTTTCTTT. Its protein is CASSPSLILGDAAFF.

The chain recombines TRBV12-3 or TRBV12-4 with TRBJ1-5; D remains ambiguous. Trimming removed 3 bases at V and 0 bases at J, with 15 bases between. The CDR3 runs 17 residues. The CDR3 spells CASSLSQLPYSNQPQHF. The CDR3 DNA sequence: TGTGCCAGCAGTTTGAGCCAGCTACCTTATAGCAATCAGCCCCAGCATTTT.

This clonotype appeared a few times. This chain links TRBV29-1 with TRBJ1-4; 10 bases align to TRBD1. This CDR3 is 17 amino acids long. From germline, CDR1 is SQVTM and CDR2 ANQGSEA. Germline trimming cut 3 bases from V and 6 bases from J; bases unmatched to any gene: 13. The CDR3 sequence is CSVELVHRDRGDEKLFF. CDR3 bases: TGCAGCGTTGAGCTGGTACACCGGGACAGGGGAGATGAAAAACTGTTTTTT.

The chain joins TRBV12-3 or TRBV12-4 to TRBJ2-3, with 12 bases matching TRBD2. V trimming: 2 bases; J trimming: 11 bases; junction bases outside the gene matches: 5. This CDR3 has 14 amino acids. CDR3 region: CASSLLAGGLGQYF. CDR3 sequence (DNA): TGTGCCAGCAGTTTACTAGCGGGAGGGCTGGGGCAGTATTTT.